These 19 T cell receptor beta chains were sequenced from one sample in a study of T cell repertoires in cytomegalovirus infection. Their target antigens are unknown. Via MiXCR, TCRdb re-called the reads, giving one row per CDR3 protein. The profile shows about 180,000 distinct CDR3 sequences, roughly 20% of them singletons. This specimen was CD8+ T cells from cultured PBMCs, taken from culture after CMV antigen stimulation. The receptors shown here come from a human donor in good health (CMV status not recorded). Some clones in this sample may be carry-over from other donors' samples.

As to this clonotype: At one boundary the junction diverges from the germline segment, which might be a read error. This chain connects TRBV7-8 to TRBJ2-7; D might be TRBD2 (6 bases). Germline values: CDR1 SGHVS, CDR2 FQNEAQ. The length of the CDR3 is 15 residues. CDR3 DNA sequence: TGTGCCAGCACCTTACTGTGGGGGGAAAACAAAGAGCAGTACTTC. Translating it yields CASTLLWGENKEQYF.

This clonotype was observed a handful of times. This chain links TRBV2 with TRBJ2-1, with D unclear. The CDR3 spans 12 residues. The V gene's germline CDR1 is SNHLY and CDR2 FYNNEI. The V and J ends lost 8 bases and 7 bases respectively, with 12 bases between them. DNA for the CDR3: TGTGCCAGCCCCGGGCTAGGGAATGAGCAGTTCTTC. Protein sequence: CASPGLGNEQFF.

The rearrangement uses TRBV27 and TRBJ2-7, with D possibly matching TRBD2 (6 bases). Germline V lookup: CDR1 MNHEY, CDR2 SMNVEV (reference sequence). The CDR3 consists of 16 residues. Trimming left V 3 bases short and J 2 bases short, with 17 bases between. This chain's CDR3 is CASSFTGVNPTYEQYF. In DNA form, the CDR3 reads TGTGCCAGCAGTTTTACGGGGGTGAACCCAACCTACGAGCAGTACTTC.

This clonotype showed up just a few times. This rearrangement joins TRBV7-2 to TRBJ1-5; 7 positions match TRBD1. The CDR3 contains 14 residues. Trimming took 6 bases from V and 2 from J; bases not matched to a gene: 4. Germline lookup yields CDR1 SGHTA and CDR2 FQGNSA. The DNA for the CDR3 is TGTGCCAGCAGACAAGGACAGGGCAATCAGCCCCAGCATTTT. Amino acid sequence: CASRQGQGNQPQHF.

This clonotype has just a few counts. The rearrangement uses TRBV4-3 and TRBJ1-1, with TRBD1 as a possible D gene (5 bases). Deletions cut 0 bases from V and 5 bases from J, with 13 bases between. The CDR3 length is 15 residues. Per the germline V gene, CDR1 is LGHNA and CDR2 is YSLEER. CDR3 protein: CASSQDGGEGTEAFF. The DNA of the CDR3 is TGCGCCAGCAGCCAAGATGGGGGAGAGGGGACTGAAGCTTTCTTT.

Only a few counts were recorded for this clonotype. The chain employs TRBV19 and TRBJ1-6; no firm D call. Germline CDR1 reads LNHDA; CDR2 reads SQIVND (reference sequence). This CDR3 has 16 residues. V lost 7 bases to trimming and J lost 0 bases, with 13 bases between them. CDR3 loop: CASTPSGSSYNSPLHF. In nucleotides, the CDR3 is TGTGCCAGTACCCCCAGTGGGAGCTCCTATAATTCACCCCTCCACTTT.

J is TRBJ2-2 and V is TRBV10-3, with TRBD1 identical over 8 bases. This CDR3 spans 14 amino acids. The V and J ends lost 10 bases and 6 bases, in that order; junction bases with no gene match: 10. Per germline, CDR1 ENHRY and CDR2 SYGVKD. The CDR3 is CASSASTGAGELFF. As DNA, the CDR3 is TGTGCCAGCAGCGCCTCGACAGGGGCCGGGGAGCTGTTTTTT.

The genes are TRBV12-3 or TRBV12-4 and TRBJ2-1; D is perhaps TRBD1 or TRBD2 (5 bases each). Trimming took 3 bases from V and 8 from J, leaving 14 bases between them. The CDR3 contains 14 residues. The DNA of the CDR3 is TGTGCCAGCAGTTTGTTCCCTGGGGGAGATGAGCAGTTCTTC. It codes for CASSLFPGGDEQFF.

The V gene is TRBV4-2, the J gene TRBJ2-7; 13 nucleotides align to TRBD2. Germline assignment: CDR1 LGHNA and CDR2 YNFKEQ. Trimming took 1 base from V and 6 from J; bases not matched to a gene: 9. The CDR3 contains 17 residues. DNA for the CDR3: TGTGCCAGCAGCCAAGGCTCGTCACTAGCGGGGGGGATCGAGCAGTACTTC. This gives the protein CASSQGSSLAGGIEQYF.

The chain carries TRBV6-5 and TRBJ1-1; maybe TRBD1 (6 bases). The CDR3 extends over 15 amino acids. Per germline, CDR1 MNHEY and CDR2 SVGAGI. Trimming took off 4 bases at V and 5 bases at J, with 17 bases between the two ends. The DNA for the CDR3 is TGTGCCAGCAGTTTAACAGGGCGCGCGTTAACTGAAGCTTTCTTT. Encoded protein: CASSLTGRALTEAFF.

This sequence joins TRBV27 and TRBJ2-7; 11 bases line up with TRBD2. Germline CDR1 is MNHEY and CDR2 is SMNVEV (reference sequence). The CDR3 runs to 14 residues. Trimming cost V 2 bases and J 3 bases; bases outside gene matches: 0. The CDR3 spells CASSLTSGGYEQYF. The CDR3 nucleotides are TGTGCCAGCAGTTTAACTAGCGGGGGCTACGAGCAGTACTTC.

This clonotype was seen a few times. The gene calls are TRBV12-3 or TRBV12-4 and TRBJ1-4; weak D call: TRBD1 (6 bases). Trimming took 2 bases from V and 8 from J, leaving 12 bases between them. CDR3 length: 14 residues. DNA for the CDR3: TGTGCCAGCAGTTTAAAGCCAGGGGCCGAAAAACTGTTTTTT. This codes for CASSLKPGAEKLFF.

Here the CDR3 reads CASSLSVGSTDTQYF. The CDR3 DNA reads as TGTGCCAGCAGTTTATCGGTCGGTAGCACAGATACGCAGTATTTT. The genes are TRBV27 and TRBJ2-3; D call uncertain. This CDR3 has 15 amino acids. Trimming shortened V by 0 bases and J by 0 bases, and 7 bases separated the two germline ends. Germline V gene sequence: CDR1 MNHEY, CDR2 SMNVEV (reference sequence).

This clonotype was seen only a few times. The chain joins TRBV4-1 to TRBJ2-1, with D possibly being TRBD1 or TRBD2 (5 bases each). There are 14 residues in the CDR3. Trimming cost V 8 bases and J 2 bases, with 13 bases left between them. From germline, CDR1 is MGHRA and CDR2 YSYEKL. The chain's CDR3 is CASRGRAPYNEQFF. The CDR3 nucleotides read TGCGCCAGCCGGGGACGAGCTCCCTACAATGAGCAGTTCTTC.

DNA for the CDR3: TGTGCCAGCAGCCAGGGGACTAGCGGGCTCTTCATTCAAGAGACCCAGTACTTC. Translation: CASSQGTSGLFIQETQYF. This chain uses TRBV6-2 or TRBV6-3 with TRBJ2-5; 12 bases match TRBD2. This CDR3 has 18 amino acids. Trimming took 6 bases from V and 2 from J; bases not matched to a gene: 13. Germline CDR1 reads MNHEY; CDR2 reads SVGEGT.

The V and J genes are TRBV7-9 and TRBJ1-2; the D gene is possibly TRBD1 (5 bases). V lost 5 bases to trimming and J lost 8 bases, with 15 bases between them. The CDR3 sequence is 13 residues long. Germline CDR1 SEHNR, CDR2 FQNEAQ (reference sequence). The CDR3 nucleotides read TGTGCCAGCAGCCAAGGCAGGGTAGACGGCTACACCTTC. This codes for CASSQGRVDGYTF.

This clonotype was seen a handful of times. This chain connects TRBV14 to TRBJ1-4; no clear D gene. This CDR3 spans 16 amino acids. The V gene lost 1 base and the J gene lost 8 bases, with 17 bases spanning the gap. Germline values: CDR1 SGHDN, CDR2 FVKESK. CDR3 bases: TGTGCCAGCAGCCAAGGTCCCCGGGAGGGTCCGGAAAAACTGTTTTTT. Translation: CASSQGPREGPEKLFF. The full variable domain, with the rest looked up from reference TRBV14 and TRBJ1-4, is EAGVTQFPSHSVIEKGQTVTLRCDPISGHDNLYWYRRVMGKEIKFLLHFVKESKQDESGMPNNRFLAERTGGTYSTLKVQPAELEDSGVYFCASSQGPREGPEKLFFGSGTQLSVL.

This clonotype turned up a few times. The chain couples TRBV6-5 to TRBJ1-2, with D possibly being TRBD1 (6 bases). The CDR3 is 16 amino acids. Trimming removed 5 bases at V and 5 bases at J, with 21 bases between. CDR1 is MNHEY, CDR2 SVGAGI, per germline. The CDR3 sequence: CASSSFNREDRYGYTF. In DNA form, the CDR3 reads TGTGCCAGCAGTAGCTTCAACAGGGAGGATCGGTATGGCTACACCTTC.

The V gene is TRBV15, the J gene TRBJ2-3; D is perhaps TRBD2 (5 bases). Germline assignment: CDR1 LNHNV and CDR2 YYDKDF (reference sequence). The V end lost 1 base, the J end lost 0 bases, and 8 bases lay between the germline ends. The CDR3 spans 15 residues. CDR3 loop: CATSRGAASTDTQYF. CDR3 sequence (DNA): TGTGCCACCAGCAGAGGAGCGGCTAGCACAGATACGCAGTATTTT.